This TCR beta chain was identified in a study of T-cell memory formation after mild COVID-19. The table lists this clonotype with a few counts. Its antigen remains unidentified. Each CDR3 protein is one row after TCRdb ran MiXCR on the 5' RACE reads. The sample lists some 300,000 distinct CDR3 sequences, roughly 19% occurring once. Trimming cost V 7 bases and J 3 bases; bases outside gene matches: 6. The germline V gene has CDR1 SGHAT and CDR2 FQNNGV. This CDR3 is 13 amino acids long. Broader study findings: The finding that pre-infection memory included some responding clones suggested that cross-reactive memory joined. Clones contracting across day 15 to 85 had a balanced CD4/CD8 profile; later expanding clones leaned CD4+.

Source material: PBMCs or a T cell subset sorted from them (not recorded which). This TCR derives from a man between 18 and 35 years old who had mild COVID-19 (a few samples of this study predate the infection). Cell type and time point are not known. V and J are TRBV11-2 and TRBJ2-7; TRBD1 aligns across 7 bases. CDR3 DNA sequence: TGTGCCAGCACCTGGACAGGCGACTACGAGCAGTACGTC. This codes for CASTWTGDYEQYV.